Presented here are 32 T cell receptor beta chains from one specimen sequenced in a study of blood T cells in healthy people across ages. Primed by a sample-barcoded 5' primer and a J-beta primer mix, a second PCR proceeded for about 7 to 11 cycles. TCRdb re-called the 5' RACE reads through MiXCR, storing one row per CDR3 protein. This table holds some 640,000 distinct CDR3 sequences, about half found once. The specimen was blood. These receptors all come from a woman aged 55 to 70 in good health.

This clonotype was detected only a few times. The CDR3: CASSQDKQGLEAFF. Written as DNA, the CDR3 is TGCGCCAGCAGCCAAGATAAACAGGGGCTAGAAGCTTTCTTT. The gene calls are TRBV4-3 and TRBJ1-1, with TRBD1 matching over 7 bases. The germline gives CDR1 LGHNA, CDR2 YSLEER. With 0 bases clipped from V and 8 bases from J, the junction kept 6 bases outside the gene matches. The CDR3 has 14 amino acids.

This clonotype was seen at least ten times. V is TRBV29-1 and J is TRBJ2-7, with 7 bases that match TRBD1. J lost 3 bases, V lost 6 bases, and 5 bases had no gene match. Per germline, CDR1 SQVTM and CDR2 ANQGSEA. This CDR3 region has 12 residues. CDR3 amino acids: CSVRQGNYEQYF. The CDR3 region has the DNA TGCAGCGTCAGACAGGGTAACTACGAGCAGTACTTC.

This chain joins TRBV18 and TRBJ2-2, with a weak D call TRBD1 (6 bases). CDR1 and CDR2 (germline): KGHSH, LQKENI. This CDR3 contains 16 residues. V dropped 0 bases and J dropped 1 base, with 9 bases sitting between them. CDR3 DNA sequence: TGTGCCAGCTCACCACCAGGGGGAAAGAACACCGGGGAGCTGTTTTTT. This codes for CASSPPGGKNTGELFF.

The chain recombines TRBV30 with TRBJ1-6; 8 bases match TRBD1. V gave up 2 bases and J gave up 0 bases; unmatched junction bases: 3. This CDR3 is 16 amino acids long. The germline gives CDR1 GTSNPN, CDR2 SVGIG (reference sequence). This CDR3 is CAWSQGASSYNSPLHF. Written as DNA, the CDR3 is TGTGCCTGGAGTCAGGGGGCGAGCTCCTATAATTCACCCCTCCACTTT.

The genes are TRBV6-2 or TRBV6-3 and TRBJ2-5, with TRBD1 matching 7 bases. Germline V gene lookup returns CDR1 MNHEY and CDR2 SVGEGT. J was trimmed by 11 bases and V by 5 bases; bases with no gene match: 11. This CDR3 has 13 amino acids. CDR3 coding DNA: TGTGCCAGCAGTCCGGGACAGCAGGCAGAGCAGTACTTC. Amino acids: CASSPGQQAEQYF.

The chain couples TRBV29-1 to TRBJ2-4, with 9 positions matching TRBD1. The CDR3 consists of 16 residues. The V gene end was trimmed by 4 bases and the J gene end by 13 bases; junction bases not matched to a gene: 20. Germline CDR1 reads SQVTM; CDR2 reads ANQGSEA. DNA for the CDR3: TGCAGCGTTGCTGGGGGTCCGGGACAGGGACTACGGGAGCAGTACTTC. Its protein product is CSVAGGPGQGLREQYF.

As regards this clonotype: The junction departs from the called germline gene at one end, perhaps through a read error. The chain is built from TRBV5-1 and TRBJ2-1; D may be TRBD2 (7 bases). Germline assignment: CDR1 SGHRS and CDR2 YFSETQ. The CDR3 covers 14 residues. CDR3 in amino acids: CASILRGPYNEQFF. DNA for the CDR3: TGCGCCAGCATCTTGCGGGGGCCCTACAATGAGCAGTTCTTC.

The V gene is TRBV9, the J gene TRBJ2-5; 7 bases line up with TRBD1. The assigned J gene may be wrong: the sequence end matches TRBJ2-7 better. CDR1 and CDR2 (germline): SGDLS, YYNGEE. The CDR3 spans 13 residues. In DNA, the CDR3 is TGTGCCAGCAGCCCCCCTGACAGGGACGAGCAGTACTTC. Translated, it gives CASSPPDRDEQYF.

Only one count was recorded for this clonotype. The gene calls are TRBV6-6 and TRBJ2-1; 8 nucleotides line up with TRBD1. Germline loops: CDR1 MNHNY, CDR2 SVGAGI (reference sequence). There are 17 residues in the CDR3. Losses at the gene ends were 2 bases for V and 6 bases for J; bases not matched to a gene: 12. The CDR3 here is CASSYDRTGKIVNEQFF. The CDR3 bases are TGTGCCAGCAGTTACGATAGGACAGGGAAGATCGTCAATGAGCAGTTCTTC.

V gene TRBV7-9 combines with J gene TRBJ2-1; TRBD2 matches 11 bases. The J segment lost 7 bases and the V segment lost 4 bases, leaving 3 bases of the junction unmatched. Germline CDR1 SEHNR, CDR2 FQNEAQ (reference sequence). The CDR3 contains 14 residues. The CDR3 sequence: CASSWVAGGNEQFF. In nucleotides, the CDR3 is TGTGCCAGCAGCTGGGTAGCGGGGGGGAATGAGCAGTTCTTC.

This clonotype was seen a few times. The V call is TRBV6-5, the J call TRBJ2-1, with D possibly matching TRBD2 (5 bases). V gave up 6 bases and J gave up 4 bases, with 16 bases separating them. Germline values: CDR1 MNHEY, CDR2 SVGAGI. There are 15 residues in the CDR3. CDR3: CASSVASGEYNEQFF. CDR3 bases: TGTGCCAGCAGCGTAGCGAGCGGAGAGTACAATGAGCAGTTCTTC.

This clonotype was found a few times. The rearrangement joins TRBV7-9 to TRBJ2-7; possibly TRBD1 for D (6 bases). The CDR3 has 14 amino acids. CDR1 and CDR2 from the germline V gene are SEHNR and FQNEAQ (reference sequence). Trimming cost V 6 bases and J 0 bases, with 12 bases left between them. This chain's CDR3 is CASRQGTSSYEQYF. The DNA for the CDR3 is TGTGCCAGCAGGCAGGGGACGAGCTCCTACGAGCAGTACTTC.

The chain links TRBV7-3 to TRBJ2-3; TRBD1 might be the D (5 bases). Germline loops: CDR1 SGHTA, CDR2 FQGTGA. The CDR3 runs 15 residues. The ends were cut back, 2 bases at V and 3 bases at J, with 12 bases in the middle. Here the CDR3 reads CASSLDGARTDTQYF. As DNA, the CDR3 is TGTGCCAGCAGCTTAGATGGGGCAAGGACAGATACGCAGTATTTT. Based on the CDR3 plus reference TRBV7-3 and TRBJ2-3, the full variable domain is GAGVSQTPSNKVTEKGKYVELRCDPISGHTALYWYRQSLGQGPEFLIYFQGTGAADDSGLPNDRFFAVRPEGSVSTLKIQRTERGDSAVYLCASSLDGARTDTQYFGPGTRLTVL.

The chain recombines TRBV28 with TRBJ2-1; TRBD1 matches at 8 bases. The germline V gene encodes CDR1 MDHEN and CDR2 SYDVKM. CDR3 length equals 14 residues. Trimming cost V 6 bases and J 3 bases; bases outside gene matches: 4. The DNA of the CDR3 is TGTGCCAGCAGACGGACAGGGTACTACAATGAGCAGTTCTTC. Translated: CASRRTGYYNEQFF.

This CDR3 is CASSSRPGVAGVVYEQYF. The DNA for the CDR3 is TGTGCCAGCAGTTCCCGCCCCGGAGTAGCGGGAGTAGTGTACGAGCAGTACTTC. J is TRBJ2-7 and V is TRBV28, with 9 bases matching TRBD2. J lost 4 bases, V lost 4 bases, and 17 bases had no gene match. CDR1 is MDHEN, CDR2 SYDVKM, per germline. This CDR3 has 18 residues.

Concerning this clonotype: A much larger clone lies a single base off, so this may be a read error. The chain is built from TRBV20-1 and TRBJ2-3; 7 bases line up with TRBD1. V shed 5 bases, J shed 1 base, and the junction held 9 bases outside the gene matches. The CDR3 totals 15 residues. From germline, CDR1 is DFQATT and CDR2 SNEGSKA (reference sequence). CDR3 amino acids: CSAAIGGSCTDTQYF. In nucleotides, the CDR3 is TGCAGTGCTGCCATAGGGGGCTCGTGCACAGATACGCAGTATTTT.

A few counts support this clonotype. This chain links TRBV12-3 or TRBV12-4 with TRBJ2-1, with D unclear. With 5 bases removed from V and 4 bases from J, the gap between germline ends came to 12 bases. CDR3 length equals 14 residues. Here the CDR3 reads CASSKDIAYNEQFF. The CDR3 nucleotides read TGTGCCAGCAGTAAAGATATAGCATACAATGAGCAGTTCTTC.

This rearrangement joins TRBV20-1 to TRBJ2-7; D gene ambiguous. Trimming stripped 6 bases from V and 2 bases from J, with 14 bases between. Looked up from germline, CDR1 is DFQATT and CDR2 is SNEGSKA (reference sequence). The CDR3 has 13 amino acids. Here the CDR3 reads CSAISRSTYEQYF. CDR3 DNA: TGCAGTGCCATTAGCAGGTCCACCTACGAGCAGTACTTC.

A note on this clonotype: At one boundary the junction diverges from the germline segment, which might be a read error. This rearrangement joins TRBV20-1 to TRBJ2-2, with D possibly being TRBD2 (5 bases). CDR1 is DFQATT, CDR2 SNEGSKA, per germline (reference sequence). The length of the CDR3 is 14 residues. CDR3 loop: CSARVRGWTGELFF. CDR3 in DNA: TGCAGTGCAAGAGTTCGGGGTTGGACCGGGGAGCTGTTTTTT.

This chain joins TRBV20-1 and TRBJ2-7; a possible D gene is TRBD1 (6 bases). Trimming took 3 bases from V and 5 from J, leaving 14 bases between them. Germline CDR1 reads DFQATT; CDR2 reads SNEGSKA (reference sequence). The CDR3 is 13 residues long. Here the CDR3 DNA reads TGCAGTGCTAGCGGGGCAGGGGTAAACGAGCAGTACTTC. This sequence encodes CSASGAGVNEQYF.

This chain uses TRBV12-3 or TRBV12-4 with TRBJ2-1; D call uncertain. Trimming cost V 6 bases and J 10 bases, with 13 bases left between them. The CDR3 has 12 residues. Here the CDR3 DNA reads TGTGCCAGCAGCTTCGGGCTCGGGGAGCAGTTCTTC. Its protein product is CASSFGLGEQFF.

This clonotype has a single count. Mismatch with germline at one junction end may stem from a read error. CDR3 sequence reads: CATSDRGQGVNTETFF. CDR3 sequence (DNA): TGTGCCACCTCGGACAGGGGGCAAGGAGTGAACACTGAAACTTTCTTT. The genes are TRBV2 and TRBJ1-1; 11 nucleotides match TRBD1. CDR3 length equals 16 residues. CDR1 is SNHLY and CDR2 is FYNNEI in the germline V gene.

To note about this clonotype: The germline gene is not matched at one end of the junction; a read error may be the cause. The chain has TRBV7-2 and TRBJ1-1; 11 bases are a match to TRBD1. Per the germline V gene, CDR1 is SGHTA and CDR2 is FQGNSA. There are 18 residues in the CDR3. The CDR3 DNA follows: TGTGCCAGCAGCTTAGAAGGGACAGGGGGTCCCATGAACACTAAAGCTTTCTTT. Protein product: CASSLEGTGGPMNTKAFF.

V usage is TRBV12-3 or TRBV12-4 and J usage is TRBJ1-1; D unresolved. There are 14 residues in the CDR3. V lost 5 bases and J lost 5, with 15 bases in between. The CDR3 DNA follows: TGTGCCAGCAGTCGAAGGGTCCGGAGGACTGAAGCTTTCTTT. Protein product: CASSRRVRRTEAFF.

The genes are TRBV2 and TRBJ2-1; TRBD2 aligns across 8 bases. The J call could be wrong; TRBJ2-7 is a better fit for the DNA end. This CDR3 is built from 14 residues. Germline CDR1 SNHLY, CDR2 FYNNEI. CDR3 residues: CASISGSSHNEQYF. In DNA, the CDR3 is TGTGCCAGCATCAGCGGGAGTTCCCACAATGAGCAGTACTTC.

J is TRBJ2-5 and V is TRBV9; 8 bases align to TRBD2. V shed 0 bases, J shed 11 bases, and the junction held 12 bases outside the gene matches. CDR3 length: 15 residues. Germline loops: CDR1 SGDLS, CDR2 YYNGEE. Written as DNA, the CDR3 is TGTGCCAGCAGCGTAGGGGGACTAGGGTTCCCTGAGCAGTACTTC. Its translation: CASSVGGLGFPEQYF. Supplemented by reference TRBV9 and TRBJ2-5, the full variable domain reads DSGVTQTPKHLITATGQRVTLRCSPRSGDLSVYWYQQSLDQGLQFLIQYYNGEERAKGNILERFSAQQFPDLHSELNLSSLELGDSALYFCASSVGGLGFPEQYFGPGTRLLVL.

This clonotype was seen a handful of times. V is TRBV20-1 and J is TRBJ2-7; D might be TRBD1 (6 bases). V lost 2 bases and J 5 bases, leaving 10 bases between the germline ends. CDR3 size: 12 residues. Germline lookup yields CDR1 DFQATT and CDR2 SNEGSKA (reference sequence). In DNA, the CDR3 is TGCAGTGCTAGACAGGGGTCCAACGAGCAGTACTTC. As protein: CSARQGSNEQYF.

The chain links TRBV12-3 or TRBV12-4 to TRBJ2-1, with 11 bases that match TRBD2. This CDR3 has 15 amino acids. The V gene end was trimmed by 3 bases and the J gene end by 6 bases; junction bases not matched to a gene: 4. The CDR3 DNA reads TGTGCCAGCAGTTTTAGCACTAGCGGGAGCAATGAGCAGTTCTTC. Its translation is CASSFSTSGSNEQFF.

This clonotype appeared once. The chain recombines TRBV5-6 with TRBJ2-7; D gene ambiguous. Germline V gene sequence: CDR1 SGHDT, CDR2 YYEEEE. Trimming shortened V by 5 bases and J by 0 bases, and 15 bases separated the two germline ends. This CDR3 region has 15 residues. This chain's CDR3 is CASRGRVSSSYEQYF. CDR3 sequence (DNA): TGTGCCAGCAGGGGCCGGGTATCCAGCTCCTACGAGCAGTACTTC. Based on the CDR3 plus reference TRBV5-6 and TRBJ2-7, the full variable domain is DAGVTQSPTHLIKTRGQQVTLRCSPKSGHDTVSWYQQALGQGPQFIFQYYEEEERQRGNFPDRFSGHQFPNYSSELNVNALLLGDSALYLCASRGRVSSSYEQYFGPGTRLTVT.

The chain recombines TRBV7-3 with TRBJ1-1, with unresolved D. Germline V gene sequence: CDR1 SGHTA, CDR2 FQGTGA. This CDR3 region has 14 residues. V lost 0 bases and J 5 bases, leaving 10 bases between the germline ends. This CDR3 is CASSLTSMGTEAFF. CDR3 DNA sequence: TGTGCCAGCAGCTTAACGTCAATGGGTACTGAAGCTTTCTTT.

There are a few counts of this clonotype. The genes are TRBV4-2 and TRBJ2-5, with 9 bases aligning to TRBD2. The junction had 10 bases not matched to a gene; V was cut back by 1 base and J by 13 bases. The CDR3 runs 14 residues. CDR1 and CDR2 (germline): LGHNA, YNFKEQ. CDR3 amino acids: CASSQGELAGEVYF. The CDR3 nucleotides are TGTGCCAGCAGCCAAGGCGAGTTAGCGGGAGAGGTGTACTTC.

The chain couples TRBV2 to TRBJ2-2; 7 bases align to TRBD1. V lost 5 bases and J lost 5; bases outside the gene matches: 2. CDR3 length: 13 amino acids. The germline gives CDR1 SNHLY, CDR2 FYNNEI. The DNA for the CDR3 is TGTGCCAGCAGTCGGGACAGAACCGGGGAGCTGTTTTTT. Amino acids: CASSRDRTGELFF.